A single sample gave rise to the 26 T cell receptor beta chains below, sequenced in a study of CD8 T cells in ankylosing spondylitis. TCRdb re-called the 5' RACE reads with MiXCR, one entry per CDR3 protein. This table has approximately 250,000 distinct CDR3 sequences, approximately 8% appearing once. The specimen was blood, either unsorted or a sorted T cell fraction (not recorded which). These TCRs come from a female donor with ankylosing spondylitis or in good health (not recorded which).

This clonotype occurred many times. This CDR3 reads CSVVDGSMDGYTF. The CDR3, as DNA: TGCAGCGTTGTGGACGGTTCTATGGATGGCTACACCTTC. The rearrangement joins TRBV29-1 to TRBJ1-2, with D unresolved. Germline lookup yields CDR1 SQVTM and CDR2 ANQGSEA. Trimming removed 4 bases at V and 6 bases at J, with 15 bases between. CDR3 length: 13 amino acids.

Only a few counts were recorded for this clonotype. This chain links TRBV20-1 with TRBJ2-3; a possible D gene is TRBD2 (5 bases). The CDR3 is 15 residues long. CDR1 is DFQATT and CDR2 is SNEGSKA in the germline V gene (reference sequence). V lost 5 bases to trimming and J lost 2 bases, with 17 bases between them. For the CDR3, the DNA is TGCAGTGCTGAGCCCCCCTCCGGGAACACAGATACGCAGTATTTT. It is translated as CSAEPPSGNTDTQYF.

This clonotype was observed many times. The J gene is TRBJ1-4, the V gene TRBV12-3 or TRBV12-4; D gene unclear. V gave up 5 bases and J gave up 5 bases, with 9 bases separating them. This CDR3 is built from 13 residues. The CDR3 DNA is TGTGCCAGCAGTCTCGCCTCGAATGAAAAACTGTTTTTT. Translating gives CASSLASNEKLFF.

This clonotype was observed at least ten times. The rearrangement links TRBV20-1 to TRBJ2-7; possibly TRBD1 or TRBD2 for D (6 bases each). V gave up 2 bases and J gave up 5 bases, with 10 bases separating them. The CDR3 loop spans 12 amino acids. CDR1 DFQATT and CDR2 SNEGSKA come from the germline V gene (reference sequence). DNA of the CDR3: TGCAGTGCTAGAAGGGGGGTAGACGAGCAGTACTTC. Its translation: CSARRGVDEQYF.

Remarks on this clonotype: A single base separates this from a much larger clone, so it may be a read error. This rearrangement joins TRBV29-1 to TRBJ2-7; D uncertain. There are 11 residues in the CDR3. V gave up 7 bases and J gave up 4 bases, with 11 bases separating them. CDR1 is SQVTM, CDR2 ANQGSEA, per germline. The CDR3 loop is CSARNIYEQYF. The CDR3 DNA follows: TGCAGCGCAAGGAATATATACGAGCAGTACTTC.

This clonotype occurred many times. The chain links TRBV25-1 to TRBJ2-1; no clear D. The CDR3 sequence is 16 residues long. From germline, CDR1 is MGHDK and CDR2 SYGVNS. Trimming pared 4 bases from V and 7 bases from J, leaving 20 bases between. CDR3 in amino acids: CASSGQDDGKWNEQFF. The DNA for the CDR3 is TGTGCCAGCAGTGGTCAGGACGATGGGAAGTGGAATGAGCAGTTCTTC.

This clonotype was found many times. V gene TRBV20-1 combines with J gene TRBJ1-2, with D possibly being TRBD1 (5 bases). V lost 5 bases to trimming and J lost 0 bases, with 10 bases between them. CDR1 DFQATT and CDR2 SNEGSKA come from the germline V gene (reference sequence). This CDR3 is 13 amino acids long. The CDR3 nucleotides read TGCAGTGCTGGGCAGGGAGCTAACTATGGCTACACCTTC. It specifies CSAGQGANYGYTF.

Ten or more counts support this clonotype. This sequence joins TRBV10-1 and TRBJ2-2; D not certain. Trimming shortened V by 0 bases and J by 4 bases, and 9 bases separated the two germline ends. The CDR3 loop spans 15 amino acids. CDR1 and CDR2 from the germline V gene are WNHNN and SYGVQD (reference sequence). CDR3 amino acids: CASSESRAFTGELFF. The CDR3 DNA sequence: TGCGCCAGCAGTGAGTCCCGGGCGTTCACCGGGGAGCTGTTTTTT.

This clonotype was observed many times. The gene calls are TRBV7-2 and TRBJ1-1; the D is unclear. This CDR3 comprises 15 residues. Trimming pared 0 bases from V and 0 bases from J, leaving 8 bases between. Looked up from germline, CDR1 is SGHTA and CDR2 is FQGNSA. CDR3 in amino acids: CASSLAGGMNTEAFF. CDR3 nucleotides: TGTGCCAGCAGCTTAGCAGGCGGGATGAACACTGAAGCTTTCTTT. Full variable domain (outside the CDR3, taken from reference TRBV7-2 and TRBJ1-1): GAGVSQSPSNKVTEKGKDVELRCDPISGHTALYWYRQSLGQGLEFLIYFQGNSAPDKSGLPSDRFSAERTGGSVSTLTIQRTQQEDSAVYLCASSLAGGMNTEAFFGQGTRLTVV.

This clonotype has more than one count but fewer than ten. CDR3 region: CAISPPQGASYEQYF. CDR3 DNA sequence: TGTGCCATCAGTCCACCCCAAGGGGCCTCCTACGAGCAGTACTTC. The chain combines TRBV10-3 with TRBJ2-7, with a weak D call TRBD1 (5 bases). CDR1 is ENHRY, CDR2 SYGVKD, per germline. The CDR3 extends over 15 amino acids. V was clipped by 5 bases and J by 0 bases, with 14 bases between them.

The chain joins TRBV9 to TRBJ2-5, with 7 bases fitting TRBD1. Germline loops: CDR1 SGDLS, CDR2 YYNGEE. Losses at the gene ends were 4 bases for V and 4 bases for J; bases not matched to a gene: 16. This CDR3 is built from 17 residues. The CDR3 loop is CASSPSDDRVLGETQYF. The CDR3 DNA reads TGTGCCAGCAGCCCCTCGGACGACAGGGTCTTGGGAGAGACCCAGTACTTC. Looking up the rest from reference TRBV9 and TRBJ2-5 gives the full variable domain: DSGVTQTPKHLITATGQRVTLRCSPRSGDLSVYWYQQSLDQGLQFLIQYYNGEERAKGNILERFSAQQFPDLHSELNLSSLELGDSALYFCASSPSDDRVLGETQYFGPGTRLLVL.

Comments on this clonotype: At one end, the junction sequence differs from germline, possibly due to a read error. CDR3 loop: CANSLRAGREDEQFF. The CDR3 region has the DNA TGTGCCAACAGCTTACGGGCGGGCCGGGAGGATGAGCAGTTCTTC. The rearrangement links TRBV7-9 to TRBJ2-1, with 7 bases aligning to TRBD2. The CDR3 contains 15 residues. The germline V gene has CDR1 SEHNR and CDR2 FQNEAQ (reference sequence).

This clonotype was observed at least ten times. The genes are TRBV29-1 and TRBJ1-4, with a tentative D call TRBD1 (6 bases). The CDR3 is 14 amino acids. The germline gives CDR1 SQVTM, CDR2 ANQGSEA. Between the trimmed V and J ends, which lost 0 bases and 8 bases, there was a span of 13 bases. CDR3 DNA: TGCAGCGTTGAAGAAGGGGGGAGAAACGAAAAACTGTTTTTT. It encodes CSVEEGGRNEKLFF.

There are many counts of this clonotype. This chain connects TRBV20-1 to TRBJ1-6; D gene uncertain. Germline V CDR1 and CDR2: DFQATT, SNEGSKA (reference sequence). The CDR3 loop spans 16 amino acids. The V and J ends lost 1 base and 0 bases respectively, with 10 bases between them. CDR3 protein: CSARVAGSSYNSPLHF. The CDR3 DNA sequence: TGCAGTGCTAGAGTGGCGGGTAGCTCCTATAATTCACCCCTCCACTTT.

This clonotype showed up just a few times. The J gene is TRBJ2-2, the V gene TRBV14; D uncertain. Per germline, CDR1 SGHDN and CDR2 FVKESK. V was cut by 5 bases and J by 2 bases, with 9 bases left in between. The CDR3 totals 14 residues. The CDR3 sequence is CASSWGVNTGELFF. CDR3 bases: TGTGCCAGCAGCTGGGGTGTAAACACCGGGGAGCTGTTTTTT.

This clonotype was picked up many times. The chain links TRBV10-3 to TRBJ2-1; possible D gene TRBD2, 5 bases. V lost 6 bases, J lost 2 bases, and 14 bases lay in between. CDR1 is ENHRY, CDR2 SYGVKD, per germline. This CDR3 comprises 15 residues. This chain's CDR3 is CAIRTGNLPYNEQFF. Written as DNA, the CDR3 is TGTGCCATCAGAACCGGGAATCTCCCCTACAATGAGCAGTTCTTC.

The sample holds a few counts of this clonotype. The chain recombines TRBV29-1 with TRBJ1-3, with 7 nucleotides matching TRBD1. V lost 6 bases to trimming and J lost 0 bases; unmatched junction nucleotides: 5. Germline-derived CDR1 and CDR2 are SQVTM and ANQGSEA. The CDR3 has 14 amino acids. The CDR3 DNA sequence: TGCAGCGTGGGGACAGCGATCTCTGGAAACACCATATATTTT. This encodes CSVGTAISGNTIYF.

Ten or more counts support this clonotype. The chain links TRBV20-1 to TRBJ1-2; D remains unclear. The CDR3 sequence is 15 residues long. Looked up from germline, CDR1 is DFQATT and CDR2 is SNEGSKA (reference sequence). Trimming took off 4 bases at V and 4 bases at J, with 19 bases between the two ends. CDR3 sequence: CSAKPDPLVGYGYTF. The DNA for the CDR3 is TGCAGTGCTAAACCTGACCCGTTGGTGGGCTATGGCTACACCTTC.

This clonotype was detected many times. CDR3 protein: CSVADSQETQYF. In DNA form, the CDR3 reads TGCAGCGTTGCGGACAGCCAGGAGACCCAGTACTTC. This sequence joins TRBV29-1 and TRBJ2-5, with D possibly matching TRBD1 (6 bases). The CDR3 sequence is 12 residues long. Germline V gives CDR1 SQVTM, CDR2 ANQGSEA. The V end was cut by 4 bases, the J end by 5 bases, with 11 bases between.

This clonotype was seen repeatedly, ten times or more. The chain is built from TRBV27 and TRBJ1-4; 11 nucleotides align to TRBD1. V dropped 5 bases and J dropped 10; count of bases not matched to a gene: 6. This CDR3 is 14 amino acids long. The germline V gene has CDR1 MNHEY and CDR2 SMNVEV (reference sequence). DNA of the CDR3: TGTGCCAGCAGTGCGGACAGGGGGCGCGTAAAACTGTTTTTT. It specifies CASSADRGRVKLFF.

There are many counts of this clonotype. The chain uses TRBV15 and TRBJ2-6; perhaps TRBD1 as D (6 bases). CDR3 length: 16 residues. The V gene lost 0 bases and the J gene lost 2 bases, with 8 bases spanning the gap. Germline V gene lookup returns CDR1 LNHNV and CDR2 YYDKDF (reference sequence). The CDR3 DNA follows: TGTGCCACCAGCAGAGATGGGGGCGCTGGGGCCAACGTCCTGACTTTC. It encodes CATSRDGGAGANVLTF.

This clonotype was detected ten times or more. V and J are TRBV10-3 and TRBJ1-2; D gene unclear. The germline V gene encodes CDR1 ENHRY and CDR2 SYGVKD. Trimming removed 0 bases at V and 7 bases at J, with 6 bases between. The CDR3 runs to 12 residues. The CDR3 spells CAISESQPGYTF. For the CDR3, the DNA is TGTGCCATCAGTGAGTCTCAACCTGGCTACACCTTC.

This clonotype was observed at least ten times. V gene TRBV5-5 combines with J gene TRBJ2-7; no clear D. The CDR3 has 13 residues. Deletions cut 3 bases from V and 7 bases from J, with 14 bases between. The germline V gene has CDR1 SGHKS and CDR2 YYEKEE (reference sequence). DNA of the CDR3: TGTGCCAGCAGCTCTTACCGATTCGTGGAGCAGTACTTC. Its translation is CASSSYRFVEQYF. Variable domain in full (rest from reference TRBV5-5 and TRBJ2-7): DAGVTQSPTHLIKTRGQQVTLRCSPISGHKSVSWYQQVLGQGPQFIFQYYEKEERGRGNFPDRFSARQFPNYSSELNVNALLLGDSALYLCASSSYRFVEQYFGPGTRLTVT.

This clonotype was seen many times. This rearrangement joins TRBV10-2 to TRBJ2-1; D is undetermined. The V gene lost 10 bases and the J gene lost 4 bases, with 14 bases spanning the gap. The CDR3 spans 13 residues. Per germline, CDR1 WSHSY and CDR2 SAAADI. The CDR3 here is CATGRTDYNEQFF. In DNA, the CDR3 is TGCGCCACCGGAAGAACCGATTACAATGAGCAGTTCTTC.

This clonotype was detected many times. The chain couples TRBV20-1 to TRBJ2-3; 12 positions match TRBD2. CDR3 length equals 13 residues. After removal of 6 bases from V and 5 bases from J, the junction contained 3 bases not matched to a gene. Germline V CDR1 and CDR2: DFQATT, SNEGSKA (reference sequence). CDR3 region: CSATTSGRDTQYF. The CDR3 nucleotides are TGCAGTGCAACGACTAGCGGGAGAGATACGCAGTATTTT.

As to this clonotype: Since a much larger clone is just one base distant, this may be a read error. This chain links TRBV12-3 or TRBV12-4 with TRBJ2-7; TRBD2 matches at 10 bases. The CDR3 extends over 14 amino acids. CDR3 region: CAGSQLAGRYEQYF. CDR3 nucleotide sequence: TGTGCCGGCAGCCAACTAGCGGGGCGTTACGAGCAGTACTTC.